This passage covers 9 T cell receptor beta chains from one sample sequenced in a study of T-cell reconstitution after alpha-beta-depleted transplantation in children. Unique molecular identifiers were incorporated during preparation of the TCRbeta library. MiXCR was run by TCRdb on the PCR reads, yielding one entry per CDR3 protein. Here the sample spans 19,000 or so distinct CDR3 sequences, 10% to 15% being singletons. The specimen comprised PBMCs, mostly from graft donor cells, sampled 60 days after TCRalphabeta/CD19-depleted stem cell transplant. The receptors were gathered from a female patient aged 2-9 years who had a stem cell transplant for congenital amegakaryocytic thrombocytopenia, so the T cells may come from the graft donor.

This clonotype was counted at least ten times. The V gene is TRBV4-1, the J gene TRBJ2-3; D ambiguous. The CDR3 sequence is 16 residues long. The germline gives CDR1 MGHRA, CDR2 YSYEKL. V was shortened by 3 bases and J by 4 bases, with 17 bases between the two germline ends. The CDR3 bases are TGCGCCAGCAGCCACCGTCCGATGTTTCAGGCAGATACGCAGTATTTT. Its translation: CASSHRPMFQADTQYF.

This clonotype was recorded many times. This chain joins TRBV20-1 and TRBJ2-3; 8 nucleotides align to TRBD2. CDR1 DFQATT and CDR2 SNEGSKA come from the germline V gene (reference sequence). The CDR3 extends over 14 amino acids. In DNA, the CDR3 is TGCAGCGGGAGGGACGGGAGGAAGGCAGATACGCAGTATTTT. The encoded protein is CSGRDGRKADTQYF.

This clonotype was observed at least ten times. The V call is TRBV10-3, the J call TRBJ2-5; 7 bases line up with TRBD1. The CDR3 has 15 amino acids. V was pared by 2 bases and J by 0 bases, with 3 bases of the junction left unmatched. CDR1 ENHRY and CDR2 SYGVKD come from the germline V gene. CDR3 residues: CAISEGQANQETQYF. The CDR3 nucleotides read TGTGCCATCAGTGAGGGACAGGCGAACCAAGAGACCCAGTACTTC.

This clonotype occurred many times. This rearrangement joins TRBV11-3 to TRBJ2-1; TRBD2 matches 8 bases. The V segment lost 5 bases and the J segment 12 bases; nucleotides outside the gene matches: 6. The CDR3 spans 12 residues. The germline CDR1 and CDR2 sequences are SGHNT and YENEEA. The CDR3 coding sequence is TGTGCCAGCAGCATGGGACTAGGCGGGCAGTTCTTC. Protein product: CASSMGLGGQFF.

This clonotype was observed many times. The chain employs TRBV5-1 and TRBJ2-1; D ambiguous. Germline V CDR1 and CDR2: SGHRS, YFSETQ. Trimming cost V 0 bases and J 4 bases, with 5 bases left between them. The CDR3 totals 13 residues. The CDR3 DNA is TGCGCCAGCAGCTTGGGACCTTACAATGAGCAGTTCTTC. The encoded protein is CASSLGPYNEQFF.

The chain couples TRBV29-1 to TRBJ1-1, with 9 nucleotides matching TRBD1. The CDR3 contains 12 residues. Germline values: CDR1 SQVTM, CDR2 ANQGSEA. The CDR3 DNA sequence: TGCAGGGGACAGGGAATTAATACTGAAGCTTTCTTT. Residues: CRGQGINTEAFF.

This clonotype was observed at least ten times. The rearrangement uses TRBV7-2 and TRBJ2-1; 7 bases line up with TRBD2. This CDR3 region has 15 residues. The germline V gene encodes CDR1 SGHTA and CDR2 FQGNSA. J was trimmed by 7 bases and V by 10 bases; bases with no gene match: 16. CDR3 in amino acids: CANCLPGLTLNEQFF. CDR3 in DNA: TGTGCCAACTGCCTCCCGGGACTAACTTTGAATGAGCAGTTCTTC.

Ten or more counts support this clonotype. The J gene is TRBJ2-5, the V gene TRBV7-9, with 7 bases matching TRBD1. With V trimmed by 4 bases and J by 5 bases, 7 bases remained unmatched. This CDR3 region has 14 residues. CDR1 is SEHNR and CDR2 is FQNEAQ in the germline V gene (reference sequence). DNA for the CDR3: TGTGCCAGCAGCTCGACAGGGATCGGCGAGACCCAGTACTTC. Translating it yields CASSSTGIGETQYF.

This clonotype was picked up many times. The genes are TRBV20-1 and TRBJ2-5, with D hard to call. From germline, CDR1 is DFQATT and CDR2 SNEGSKA (reference sequence). This CDR3 comprises 12 residues. V lost 3 bases and J lost 3, with 8 bases in between. The CDR3 spells CSASLGKETQYF. The CDR3 coding sequence is TGCAGTGCTAGTTTGGGGAAAGAGACCCAGTACTTC.